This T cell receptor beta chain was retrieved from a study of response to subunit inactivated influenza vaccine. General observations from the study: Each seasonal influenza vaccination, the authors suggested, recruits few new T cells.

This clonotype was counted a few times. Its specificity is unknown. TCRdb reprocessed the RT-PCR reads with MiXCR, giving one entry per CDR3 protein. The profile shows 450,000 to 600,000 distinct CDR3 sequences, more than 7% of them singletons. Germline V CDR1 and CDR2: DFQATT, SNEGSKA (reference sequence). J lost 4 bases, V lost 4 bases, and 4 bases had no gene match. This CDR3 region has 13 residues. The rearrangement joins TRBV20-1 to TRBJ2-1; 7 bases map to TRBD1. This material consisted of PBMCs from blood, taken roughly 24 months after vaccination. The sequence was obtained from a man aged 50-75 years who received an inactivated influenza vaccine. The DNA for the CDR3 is TGCAGTGCTAAGGACAGGCCTTACAATGAGCAGTTCTTC. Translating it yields CSAKDRPYNEQFF.